This record looks at one T cell receptor beta chain sequence and its context. Its specific antigen is unknown. No much larger clonotype is one base removed from it; base qualities were not supplied. According to the study, the label for this sample's time point signals: persistent/refractory GD, antithyroid drugs over 5 years with positive TRAb. RNA was extracted from PBMCs in TRIzol for both TCR sequencing and RNA sequencing. The diagnosis of Graves' disease followed American Thyroid Association guidelines. Patients were recruited from an endocrinology department in Xi'an, China. Each patient gave approximately 10 milliliters of peripheral blood, collected in an EDTA anticoagulant tube. Ficoll Paque Plus density gradient separation was used to isolate PBMCs, and no additional T cell sorting was done. An Agilent 2100 Bioanalyzer and agarose gel were used to check RNA quality, while a NanoDrop 2000 measured RNA concentration.

In the germline V gene, CDR1 corresponds to MNHEY and CDR2 to SVGEGT. At the junction V is shortened by 6 bases and J by 2 bases, with 14 bases in between. The CDR3 holds 14 amino acids from the cysteine to the phenylalanine. Only the CDR3 portion is preserved as DNA: 42 bases, with reading frame beginning at the first base. The source of the sample is a study of regulatory T cells in long-lasting Graves disease (TCRdb year 2021). In the study overall: Persistent Graves' disease meant more than 5 years of antithyroid drug treatment with TSH receptor autoantibodies that stayed positive. Peripheral blood TCR sequencing and RNA sequencing compared persistent Graves' disease patients with newly diagnosed Graves' disease patients. The study took place in China and was registered as a clinical trial. TCR sequencing covered some 13 persistent and some 20 newly diagnosed Graves' disease patients, about 35 samples in total. On average, persistent Graves' disease patients in the clinical cohort had been on antithyroid drugs for about 10.3 years.

Libraries came from multiplex PCR. Sequenced using an Illumina HiSeq 4000. CDR3 regions were amplified by Arm-PCR with iRepertoire HTBI primers to construct TCR beta libraries. Before sequencing, the PCR products went through gel purification. In the authors' own workflow: Gene usage analysis of CDR3 amino acid clonotypes used the 60 to 80 TRBV and around 13 TRBJ segments found across samples. COPE and FqMerger were used to merge filtered high-quality paired reads into contigs. BLAST was used to align contigs to the IMGT TRBV, TRBD and TRBJ reference genes, and CDR3 was defined following IMGT. Highly expanded clones were defined as clonotypes with a frequency above 0.1%. Shannon entropy served as the measure of repertoire diversity, while the Gini coefficient captured V-J evenness. Public clonotypes were defined as clonotypes shared by more than one individual. Through fastp at Q25 and MiXCR, TCRdb rebuilt clones from the public reads, retaining in-frame beta chains. One record per CDR3 amino acid sequence lists the most common genes and DNA. These V and J calls rely on TCRdb rather than the paper's analysis. The sample table lists approximately 400,000 distinct CDR3 sequences, more than 20% of them with a count of one. The biggest ten clones account for around 21% of the sample.

The paper as a whole reports these results and caveats: Because the primary lesion, thyroid tissue, could not be accessed, the study looked at peripheral blood alone. The authors acknowledged the small sample size as a limitation that may reduce accuracy. Patients with persistent disease shared more public clonotypes (fewer than 3,000) than newly diagnosed patients did (966). Preferential use of TRBV28, TRBJ1-2 and TRBJ2-5 was observed in persistent disease, whereas TRBV20-1 and TRBJ2-1 were favored in newly diagnosed disease. Compared with newly diagnosed patients, persistent Graves' disease patients had lower TCR Shannon entropy and fewer highly expanded clones, which suggests clonal expansion. Sequencing and analysis were restricted to the TCR beta chain.

The clonotype was recovered from a female donor with Graves disease. The material was peripheral blood mononuclear cells (PBMCs), obtained when the disease was refractory, from a patient treated with antithyroid drugs. The chain was built from TRBV6-2 or TRBV6-3 and TRBJ2-7; D gene: possibly TRBD1, on 6 matching bases. The CDR3 loop reads CASRFLGQTYEQYF. Here is the DNA: TGTGCCAGCAGGTTCTTGGGACAAACCTACGAGCAGTACTTC.